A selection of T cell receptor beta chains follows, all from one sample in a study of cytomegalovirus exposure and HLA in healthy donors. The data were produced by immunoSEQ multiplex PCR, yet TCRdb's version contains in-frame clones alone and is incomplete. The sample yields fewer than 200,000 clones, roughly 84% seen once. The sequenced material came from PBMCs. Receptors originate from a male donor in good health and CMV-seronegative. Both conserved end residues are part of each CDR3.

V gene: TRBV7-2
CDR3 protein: CASSSRDFQETQYF

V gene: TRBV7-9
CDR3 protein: CASSSPQGGTEAFF

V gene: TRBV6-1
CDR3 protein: CASKSGRGQDTQYF

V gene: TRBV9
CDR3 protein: CASSRGQADTQYF

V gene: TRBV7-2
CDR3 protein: CASSLEGGGQPQHF

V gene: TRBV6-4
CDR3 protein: CASSDSDNNEQFF

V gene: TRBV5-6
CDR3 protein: CASSLGLGDSGETQYF

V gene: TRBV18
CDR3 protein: CASSPQNEKLFF

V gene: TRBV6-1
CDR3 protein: CASSGRLYEQYF

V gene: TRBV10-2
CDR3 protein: CASSEPGLAGGDEQFF

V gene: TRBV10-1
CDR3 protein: CASSESTGGYEQYF

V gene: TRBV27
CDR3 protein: CASSYAGSNQPQHF

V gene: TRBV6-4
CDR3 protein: CASRPQGEGFTEAFF

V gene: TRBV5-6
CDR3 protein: CASSLGTGGQFF

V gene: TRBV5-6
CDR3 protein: CASSLAFSALSMNTEAFF

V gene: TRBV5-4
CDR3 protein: CASSLVQGGPIEQFF

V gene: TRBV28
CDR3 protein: CASSFHIAGGSSYEQYF

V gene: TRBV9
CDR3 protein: CASSVGLAESTDTQYF

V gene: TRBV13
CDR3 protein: CASSLGQGLDYGYTF

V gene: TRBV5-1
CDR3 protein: CASSPGLEQFF

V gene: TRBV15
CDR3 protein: CATSRGTSGSPGNEQFF

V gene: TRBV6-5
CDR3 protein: CASSYSRQGRADTQYF

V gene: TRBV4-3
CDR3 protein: CASSQEWAGGPWEQFF

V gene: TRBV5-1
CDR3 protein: CASSLRPRDRVNHEQFF

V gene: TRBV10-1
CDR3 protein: CASQEGSNQPQHF

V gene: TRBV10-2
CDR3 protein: CASSENPGDEKLFF

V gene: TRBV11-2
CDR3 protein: CASSLSRPGGPQYF

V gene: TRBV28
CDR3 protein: CASSPLGTSPGAGELFF

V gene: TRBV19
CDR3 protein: CASSIAQGENYEQYF

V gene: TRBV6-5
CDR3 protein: CASSYSGTGSTDTQYF

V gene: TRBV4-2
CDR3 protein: CASSQTRGTDIRYEQYF

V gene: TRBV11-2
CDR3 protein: CASSLFTSGGWETQYF

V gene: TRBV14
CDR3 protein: CASSQIAGDGSGNTIYF

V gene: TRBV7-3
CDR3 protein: CASSLSGGGAAEQYF

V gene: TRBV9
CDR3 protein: CASSVYGTSGTLITGELFF

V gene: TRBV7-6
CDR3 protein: CASSPGQGIGTYEQYF

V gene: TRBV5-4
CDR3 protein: CASSLGDRGTGELFF

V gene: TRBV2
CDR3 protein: CASRGGPTGELFF

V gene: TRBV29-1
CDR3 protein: CSALGQGGHEQYF

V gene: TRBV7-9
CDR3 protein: CSSSLNRGIPDTEAFF

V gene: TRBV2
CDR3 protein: CASTIMVDTQYF

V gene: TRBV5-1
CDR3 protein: CASSQGSQETQYF

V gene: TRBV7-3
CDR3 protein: CASRSTGSYEQYF

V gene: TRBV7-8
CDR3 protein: CASSTQGAGGYTF

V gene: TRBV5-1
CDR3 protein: CASSGGQGDNSPLHF

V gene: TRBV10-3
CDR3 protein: CAISGATGSTDTQYF

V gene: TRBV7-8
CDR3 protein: CASRPGTITEQYF

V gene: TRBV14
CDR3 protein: CASSLDGGLVSNTQYF

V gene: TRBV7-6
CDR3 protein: CASSPNTQGEWRNQPQHF

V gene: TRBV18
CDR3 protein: CASSPRQGSYEQYF